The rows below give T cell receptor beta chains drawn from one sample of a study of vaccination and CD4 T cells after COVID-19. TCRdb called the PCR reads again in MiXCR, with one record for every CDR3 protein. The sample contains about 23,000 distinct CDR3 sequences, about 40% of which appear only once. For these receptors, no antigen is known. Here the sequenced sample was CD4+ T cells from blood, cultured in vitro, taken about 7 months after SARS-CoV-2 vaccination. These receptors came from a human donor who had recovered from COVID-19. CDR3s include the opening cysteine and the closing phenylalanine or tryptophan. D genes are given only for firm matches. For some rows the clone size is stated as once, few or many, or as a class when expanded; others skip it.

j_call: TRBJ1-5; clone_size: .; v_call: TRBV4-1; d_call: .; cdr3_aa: CASSQGGQALNTQHF; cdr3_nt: TGCGCCAGCAGCCAAGGAGGGCAGGCCCTCAATACCCAGCATTTT
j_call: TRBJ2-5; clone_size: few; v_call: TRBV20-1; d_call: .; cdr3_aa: CSARDRLRGQETQYF; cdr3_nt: TGCAGTGCTAGAGATCGCCTCCGCGGGCAAGAGACCCAGTACTTC
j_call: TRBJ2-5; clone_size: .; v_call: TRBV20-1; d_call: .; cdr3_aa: CSASKISARETQYF; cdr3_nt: TGCAGTGCTAGTAAGATTAGCGCCCGTGAGACCCAGTACTTC
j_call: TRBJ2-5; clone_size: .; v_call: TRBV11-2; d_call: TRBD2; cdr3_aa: CASSLTRTSGSETQYF; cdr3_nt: TGTGCCAGCAGCTTAACCAGGACTAGCGGGAGTGAGACCCAGTACTTC
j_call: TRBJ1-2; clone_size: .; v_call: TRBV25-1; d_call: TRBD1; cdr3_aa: CASTRRDSSSGYTF; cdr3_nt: TGTGCCAGCACCCGCCGGGACAGCTCATCGGGTTACACCTTC
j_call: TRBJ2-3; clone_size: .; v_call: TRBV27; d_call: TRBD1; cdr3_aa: CASRAEPRQGKFADTQYF; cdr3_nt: TGTGCCAGCAGGGCGGAGCCGAGACAGGGAAAATTTGCAGATACGCAGTATTTT
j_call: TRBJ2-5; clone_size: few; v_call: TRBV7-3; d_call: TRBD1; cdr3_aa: CASSLTGGRQETQYF; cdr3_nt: TGTGCCAGCAGCTTAACAGGGGGCCGGCAAGAGACCCAGTACTTC
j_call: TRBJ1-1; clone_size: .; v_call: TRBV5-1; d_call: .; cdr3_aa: CASSFGGTEAFF; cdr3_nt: TGCGCCAGCAGCTTCGGGGGAACTGAAGCTTTCTTT
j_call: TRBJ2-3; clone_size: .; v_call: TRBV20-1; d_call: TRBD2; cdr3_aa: CSARDSSGRTDTQYF; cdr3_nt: TGCAGTGCTAGAGATTCCAGCGGGAGAACAGATACGCAGTATTTT
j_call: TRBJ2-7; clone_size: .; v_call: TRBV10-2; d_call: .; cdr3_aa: CASDFYEQYF; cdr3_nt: TGCGCCAGCGACTTCTACGAGCAGTACTTC
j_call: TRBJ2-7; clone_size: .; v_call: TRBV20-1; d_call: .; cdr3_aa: CSARKGYEQYF; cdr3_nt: TGCAGTGCTAGAAAGGGCTACGAGCAGTACTTC
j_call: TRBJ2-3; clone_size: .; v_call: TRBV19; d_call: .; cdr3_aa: CASSIGRDHGDTQYF; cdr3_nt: TGTGCCAGTAGTATAGGTCGGGACCACGGGGATACGCAGTATTTT
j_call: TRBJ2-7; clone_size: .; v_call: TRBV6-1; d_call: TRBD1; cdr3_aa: CASSDRDRASYEQYF; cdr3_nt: TGTGCCAGCAGTGACCGGGACAGGGCCTCCTACGAGCAGTACTTC
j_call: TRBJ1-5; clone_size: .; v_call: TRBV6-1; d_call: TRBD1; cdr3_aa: CTSSPGTEHQPQHF; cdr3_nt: TGTACCAGCAGTCCCGGGACAGAGCATCAGCCCCAGCATTTT
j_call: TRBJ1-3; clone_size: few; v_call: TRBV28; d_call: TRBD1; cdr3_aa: CASSPTGDRLNTIYF; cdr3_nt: TGTGCCAGCAGTCCTACCGGGGACAGGTTAAACACCATATATTTT
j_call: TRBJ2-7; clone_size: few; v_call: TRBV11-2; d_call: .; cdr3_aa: CASSLSGQPTGEQYF; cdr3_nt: TGTGCCAGCAGCCTATCAGGGCAGCCAACCGGCGAGCAGTACTTC
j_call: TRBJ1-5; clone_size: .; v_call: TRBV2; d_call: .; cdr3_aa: CASSGVRNQPQHF; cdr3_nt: TGTGCCAGCAGCGGGGTTCGAAATCAGCCCCAGCATTTT
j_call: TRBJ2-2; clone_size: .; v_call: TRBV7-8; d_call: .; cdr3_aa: CASSLRAGRTGELFF; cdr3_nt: TGTGCCAGCAGCTTACGTGCGGGGAGAACCGGGGAGCTGTTTTTT
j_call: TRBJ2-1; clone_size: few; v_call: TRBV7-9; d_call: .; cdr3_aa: CASSRSRDLGSNEQFF; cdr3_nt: TGTGCCAGCAGCCGAAGTAGGGACCTGGGGTCCAATGAGCAGTTCTTC
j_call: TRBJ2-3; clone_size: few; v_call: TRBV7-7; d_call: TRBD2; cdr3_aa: CASQPGGKDTQYF; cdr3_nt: TGTGCTAGCCAGCCGGGAGGGAAGGATACGCAGTATTTT
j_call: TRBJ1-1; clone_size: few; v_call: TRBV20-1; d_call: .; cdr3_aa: CSASSQADEAFF; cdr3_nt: TGCAGTGCTAGTAGCCAGGCCGACGAAGCTTTCTTT
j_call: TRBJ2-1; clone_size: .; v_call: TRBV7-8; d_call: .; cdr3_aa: CASSLGGGTSYNEQFF; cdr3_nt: TGTGCCAGCAGCTTAGGGGGCGGGACATCCTACAATGAGCAGTTCTTC
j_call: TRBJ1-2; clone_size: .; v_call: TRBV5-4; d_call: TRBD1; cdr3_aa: CASSLGDRASGYTF; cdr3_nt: TGTGCCAGCAGCTTAGGGGACAGGGCTTCTGGCTACACCTTC
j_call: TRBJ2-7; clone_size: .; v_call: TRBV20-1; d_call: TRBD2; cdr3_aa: CSAHSGRISYEQYF; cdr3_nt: TGCAGTGCTCATAGCGGGAGGATCTCCTACGAGCAGTACTTC
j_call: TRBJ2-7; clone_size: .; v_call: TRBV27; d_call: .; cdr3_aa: CASSPGWGPGSYEQYF; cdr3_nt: TGTGCCAGCAGCCCCGGCTGGGGCCCAGGCTCCTACGAGCAGTACTTC